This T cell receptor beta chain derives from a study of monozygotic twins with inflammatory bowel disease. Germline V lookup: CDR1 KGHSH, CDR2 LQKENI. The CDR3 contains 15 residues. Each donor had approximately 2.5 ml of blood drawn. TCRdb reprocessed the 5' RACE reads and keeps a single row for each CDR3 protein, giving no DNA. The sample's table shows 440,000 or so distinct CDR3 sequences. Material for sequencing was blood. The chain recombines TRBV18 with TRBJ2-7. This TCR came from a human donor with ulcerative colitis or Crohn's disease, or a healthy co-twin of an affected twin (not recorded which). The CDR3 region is CASSPDPTPSYEQYF. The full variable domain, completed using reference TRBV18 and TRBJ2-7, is NAGVMQNPRHLVRRRGQEARLRCSPMKGHSHVYWYRQLPEEGLKFMVYLQKENIIDESGMPKERFSAEFPKEGPSILRIQQVVRGDSAAYFCASSPDPTPSYEQYFGPGTRLTVT.